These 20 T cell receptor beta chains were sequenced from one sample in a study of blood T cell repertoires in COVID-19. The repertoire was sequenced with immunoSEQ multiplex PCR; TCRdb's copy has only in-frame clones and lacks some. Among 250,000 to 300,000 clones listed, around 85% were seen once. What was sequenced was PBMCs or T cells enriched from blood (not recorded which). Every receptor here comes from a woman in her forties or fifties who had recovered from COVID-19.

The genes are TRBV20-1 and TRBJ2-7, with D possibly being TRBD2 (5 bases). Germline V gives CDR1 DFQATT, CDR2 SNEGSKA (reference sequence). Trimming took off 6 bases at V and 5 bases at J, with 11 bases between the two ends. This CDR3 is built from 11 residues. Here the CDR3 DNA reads TGCAGTGCCTCACAGAGGGACGAGCAGTACTTC. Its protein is CSASQRDEQYF.

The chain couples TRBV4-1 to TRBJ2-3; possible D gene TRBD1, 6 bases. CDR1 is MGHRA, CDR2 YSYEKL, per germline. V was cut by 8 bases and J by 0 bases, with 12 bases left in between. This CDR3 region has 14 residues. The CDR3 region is CASHPRGSTDTQYF. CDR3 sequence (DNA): TGCGCCAGCCATCCAAGGGGGAGCACAGATACGCAGTATTTT.

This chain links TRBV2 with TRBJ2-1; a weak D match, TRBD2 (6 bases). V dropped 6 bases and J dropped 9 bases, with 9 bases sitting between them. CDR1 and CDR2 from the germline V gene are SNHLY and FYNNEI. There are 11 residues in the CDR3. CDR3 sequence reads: CASRRDGEQFF. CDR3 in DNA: TGTGCCAGCAGGCGGGACGGTGAGCAGTTCTTC.

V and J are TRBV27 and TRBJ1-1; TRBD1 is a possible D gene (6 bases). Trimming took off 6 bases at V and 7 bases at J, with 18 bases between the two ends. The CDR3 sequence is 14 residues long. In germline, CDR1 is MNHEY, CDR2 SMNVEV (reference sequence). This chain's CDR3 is CASSRPGGSVEAFF. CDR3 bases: TGTGCCAGCAGCCGGCCGGGGGGCTCGGTTGAAGCTTTCTTT.

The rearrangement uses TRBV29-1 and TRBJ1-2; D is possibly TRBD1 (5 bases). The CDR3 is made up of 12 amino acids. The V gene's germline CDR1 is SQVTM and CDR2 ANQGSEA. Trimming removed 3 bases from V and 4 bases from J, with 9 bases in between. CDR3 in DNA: TGCAGCGTTGAGACAGCCGCCTATGGCTACACCTTC. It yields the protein CSVETAAYGYTF.

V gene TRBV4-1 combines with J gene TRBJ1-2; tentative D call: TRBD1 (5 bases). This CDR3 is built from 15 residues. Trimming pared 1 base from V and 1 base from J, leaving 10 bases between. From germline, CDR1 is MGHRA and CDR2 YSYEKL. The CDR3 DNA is TGCGCCAGCAGCCAAGGAGACGACAGTAACTATGGCTACACCTTC. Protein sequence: CASSQGDDSNYGYTF.

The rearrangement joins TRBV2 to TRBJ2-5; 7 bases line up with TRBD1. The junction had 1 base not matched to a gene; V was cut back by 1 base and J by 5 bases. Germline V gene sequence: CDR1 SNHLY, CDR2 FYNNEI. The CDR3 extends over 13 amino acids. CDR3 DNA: TGTGCCAGCAGTGAAGTCAGGGGGGAGACCCAGTACTTC. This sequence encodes CASSEVRGETQYF.

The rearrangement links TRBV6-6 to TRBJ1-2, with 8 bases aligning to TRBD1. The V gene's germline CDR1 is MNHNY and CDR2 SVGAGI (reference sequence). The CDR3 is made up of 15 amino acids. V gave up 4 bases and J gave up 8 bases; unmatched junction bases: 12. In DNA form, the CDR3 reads TGTGCCAGCAGTTTCCCTGACGTGACAGGGGTAGGCTACACCTTC. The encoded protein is CASSFPDVTGVGYTF.

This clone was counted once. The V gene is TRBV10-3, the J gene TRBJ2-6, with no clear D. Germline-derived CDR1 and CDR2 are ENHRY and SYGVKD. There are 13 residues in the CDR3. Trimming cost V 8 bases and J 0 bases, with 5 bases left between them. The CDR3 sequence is CAILPSGANVLTF. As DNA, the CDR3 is TGTGCCATCCTCCCCTCTGGGGCCAACGTCCTGACTTTC.

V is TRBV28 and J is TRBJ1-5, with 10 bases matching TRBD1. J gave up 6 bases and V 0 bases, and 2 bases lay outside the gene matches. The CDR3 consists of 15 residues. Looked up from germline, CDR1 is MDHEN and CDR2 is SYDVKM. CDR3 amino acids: CASSLWGQGSQPQHF. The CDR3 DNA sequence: TGTGCCAGCAGTTTATGGGGACAGGGGAGTCAGCCCCAGCATTTT.

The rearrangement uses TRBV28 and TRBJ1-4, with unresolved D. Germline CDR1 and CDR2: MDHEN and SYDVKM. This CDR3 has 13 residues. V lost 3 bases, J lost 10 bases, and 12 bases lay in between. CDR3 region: CASSFGVRGKLFF. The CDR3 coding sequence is TGTGCCAGCAGTTTCGGGGTTAGAGGAAAACTGTTTTTT.

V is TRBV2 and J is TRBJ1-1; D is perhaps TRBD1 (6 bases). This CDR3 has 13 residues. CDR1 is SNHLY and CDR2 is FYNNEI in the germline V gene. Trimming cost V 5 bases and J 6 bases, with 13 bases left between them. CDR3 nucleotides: TGTGCCAGCAGTAGTACAGGGCTTCCTGAAGCTTTCTTT. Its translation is CASSSTGLPEAFF.

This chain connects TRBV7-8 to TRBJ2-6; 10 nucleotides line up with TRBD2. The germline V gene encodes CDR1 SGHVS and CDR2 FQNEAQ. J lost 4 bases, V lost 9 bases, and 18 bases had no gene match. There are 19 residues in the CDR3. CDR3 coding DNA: TGTGCCAGTAGAGCCCGGCTAGCGGGAGTCCTACGCGGGGCCAACGTCCTGACTTTC. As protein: CASRARLAGVLRGANVLTF.

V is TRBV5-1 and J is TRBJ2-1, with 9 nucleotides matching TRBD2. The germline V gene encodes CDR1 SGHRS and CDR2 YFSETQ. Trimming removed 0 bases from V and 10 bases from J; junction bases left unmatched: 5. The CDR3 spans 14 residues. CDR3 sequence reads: CASSLVAGEVEQFF. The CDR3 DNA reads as TGCGCCAGCAGCTTGGTAGCGGGAGAAGTAGAGCAGTTCTTC. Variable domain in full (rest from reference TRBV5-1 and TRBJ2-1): KAGVTQTPRYLIKTRGQQVTLSCSPISGHRSVSWYQQTPGQGLQFLFEYFSETQRNKGNFPGRFSGRQFSNSRSEMNVSTLELGDSALYLCASSLVAGEVEQFFGPGTRLTVL.

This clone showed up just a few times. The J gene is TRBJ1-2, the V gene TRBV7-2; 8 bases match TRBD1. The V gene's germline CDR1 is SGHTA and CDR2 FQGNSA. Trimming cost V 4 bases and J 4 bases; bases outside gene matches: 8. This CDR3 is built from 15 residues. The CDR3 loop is CASSSRDRRSYGYTF. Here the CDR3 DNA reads TGTGCCAGCAGCTCCCGGGACAGGAGATCCTATGGCTACACCTTC. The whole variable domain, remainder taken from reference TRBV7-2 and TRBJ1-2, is GAGVSQSPSNKVTEKGKDVELRCDPISGHTALYWYRQSLGQGLEFLIYFQGNSAPDKSGLPSDRFSAERTGGSVSTLTIQRTQQEDSAVYLCASSSRDRRSYGYTFGSGTRLTVV.

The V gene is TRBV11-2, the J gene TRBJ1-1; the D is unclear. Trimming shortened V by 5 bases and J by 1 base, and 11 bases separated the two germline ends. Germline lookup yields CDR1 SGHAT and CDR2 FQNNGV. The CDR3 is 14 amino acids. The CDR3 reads CASSALGWNTEAFF. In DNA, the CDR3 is TGTGCCAGCAGCGCTCTCGGGTGGAACACTGAAGCTTTCTTT.

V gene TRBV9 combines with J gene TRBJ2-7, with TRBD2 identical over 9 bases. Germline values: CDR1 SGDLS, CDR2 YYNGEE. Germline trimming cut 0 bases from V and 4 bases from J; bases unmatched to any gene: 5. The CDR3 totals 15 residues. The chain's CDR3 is CASSVGLAVEYEQYF. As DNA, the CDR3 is TGTGCCAGCAGCGTAGGACTAGCGGTCGAATACGAGCAGTACTTC.

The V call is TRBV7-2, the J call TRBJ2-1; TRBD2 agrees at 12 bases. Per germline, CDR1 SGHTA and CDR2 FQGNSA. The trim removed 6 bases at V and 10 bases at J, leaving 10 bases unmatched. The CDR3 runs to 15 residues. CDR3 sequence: CASRPRLAGDGEQFF. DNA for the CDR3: TGTGCCAGCAGGCCCAGACTAGCGGGAGATGGGGAGCAGTTCTTC.

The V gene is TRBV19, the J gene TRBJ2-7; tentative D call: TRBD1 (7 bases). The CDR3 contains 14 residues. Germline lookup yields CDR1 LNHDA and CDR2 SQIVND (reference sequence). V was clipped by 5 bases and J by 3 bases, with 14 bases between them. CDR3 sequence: CASSGGTDFYEQYF. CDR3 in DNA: TGTGCCAGTAGTGGCGGGACAGACTTCTACGAGCAGTACTTC.

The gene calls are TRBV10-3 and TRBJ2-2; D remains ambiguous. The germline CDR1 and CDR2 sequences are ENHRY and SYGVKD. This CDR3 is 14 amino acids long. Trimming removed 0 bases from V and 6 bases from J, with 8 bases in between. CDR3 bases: TGTGCCATCAGTGAGTCTGCACAGCCCGGGGAGCTGTTTTTT. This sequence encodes CAISESAQPGELFF.